This T cell receptor beta chain was identified in a study of blood T cell repertoires in COVID-19. On the study more broadly: Spain, Italy and the United States supplied samples that represented acute and convalescent COVID-19. T cells, B-cell-depleted T cells, or PBMCs provided the cDNA or gDNA that served as material.

As processed by the authors: Amplified reference gene primers provided the basis for estimating nucleated cell counts. TCRdb's copy holds only in-frame clones and misses some; the assay was immunoSEQ multiplex PCR. V and J calls and clone size come straight from that table; D and trimming were deduced from the DNA. The sample lists over 100,000 clones; around three quarters were seen once. The CDR3 has 14 amino acids. CDR1 and CDR2 (germline): SGHAT, FQNNGV. V was pared by 1 base and J by 0 bases, with 5 bases between. This clonotype was obtained from a woman over 75 with acute or convalescent COVID-19. The sequenced sample was peripheral blood. This rearrangement joins TRBV11-2 to TRBJ2-3; D not certain. Here the CDR3 DNA reads TGTGCCAGCAGCTTAGCCCGTAGCACAGATACGCAGTATTTT. It specifies CASSLARSTDTQYF.